This is a list of T cell receptor beta chains from one sample in a study of blood T cell repertoires in COVID-19. The table came from immunoSEQ multiplex PCR; TCRdb's copy has only in-frame clones and leaves some out. The table shows some 94,000 clones, with 87% occurring only once. The source material was peripheral blood. The receptors come from a human donor in a cohort sampled during active COVID-19. Each CDR3 is given with its conserved first and last residue. D genes are given only for firm matches. Size is omitted from some rows. Given values are once, few, many or a class for expanded clones.

abundance	d_gene	j_gene	v_gene	CDR3nt	CDR3aa
-	TRBD1	TRBJ2-1	TRBV28	TGTGCCAGCAGTCGATCGATAGGGACAGGCTCCTACAATGAGCAGTTCTTC	CASSRSIGTGSYNEQFF
-	-	TRBJ1-2	TRBV2	TGTGCCAGCAGTGAGGGGGGGGACTATGGCTACACCTTC	CASSEGGDYGYTF
once	TRBD1	TRBJ1-3	TRBV29-1	TGCAGCGTTGCCCGGGACAGCGGAAACACCATATATTTT	CSVARDSGNTIYF
-	TRBD2	TRBJ2-7	TRBV6-5	TGTGCCAGCAGCCCCGGACTAGCTATCCGCGAGCAGTACTTC	CASSPGLAIREQYF
-	-	TRBJ2-6	TRBV28	TGTGCCAGCAGCCTAACAGGGTCCCCTGGGGCCAACGTCCTGACTTTC	CASSLTGSPGANVLTF
-	TRBD2	TRBJ2-7	TRBV2	TGTGCCAGCGGCCGACTAGCGGGAGTGCGCGAGCAGTACTTC	CASGRLAGVREQYF
-	TRBD2	TRBJ2-3	TRBV5-1	TGCGCCAGCAGCCTGTTAGCGGGAGCAGCAGATACGCAGTATTTT	CASSLLAGAADTQYF
-	TRBD1	TRBJ2-5	TRBV28	TGTGCCAGCAGTTCGGGACAGGGGCCGAGAGAGACCCAGTACTTC	CASSSGQGPRETQYF
-	-	TRBJ1-1	TRBV7-9	TGTGCCAGCAGCTTGACCCGCGGTCTGGCTTTCTTT	CASSLTRGLAFF
once	-	TRBJ2-1	TRBV28	TGTGCCAGCAGTACAGGGTGGTCCTACAATGAGCAGTTCTTC	CASSTGWSYNEQFF
-	-	TRBJ2-7	TRBV5-5	TGTGCCAGCAGCTCGGGACTCGACATGTTCTACGAGCAGTACTTC	CASSSGLDMFYEQYF
-	TRBD2	TRBJ2-6	TRBV7-3	TGTGCCAGCAGCGCCCGACTAGCGGGGGGGAGCTCTGGGGCCAACGTCCTGACTTTC	CASSARLAGGSSGANVLTF
-	-	TRBJ2-7	TRBV29-1	TGCAGCGTACACCTTAGCGGCTACGAGCAGTACTTC	CSVHLSGYEQYF
-	-	TRBJ2-7	TRBV5-6	TGTGCCAGCAGCTCAAACTACGAGCAGTACTTC	CASSSNYEQYF
-	-	TRBJ2-7	TRBV2	TGTGCCAGCACCCGCGGGGTGGACAGGTACAGCTCCTACGAGCAGTACTTC	CASTRGVDRYSSYEQYF
-	TRBD2	TRBJ2-1	TRBV7-6	TGTGCCAGCAGCCGTTTATCCAGGACTAGCGGGAGCTACAATGAGCAGTTCTTC	CASSRLSRTSGSYNEQFF
-	TRBD2	TRBJ2-7	TRBV2	TGTGCCAGCCCTGGGGGGGGACTCTCCTACGAGCAGTACTTC	CASPGGGLSYEQYF
-	-	TRBJ2-1	TRBV7-6	TGTGCCAGCAGTAGCGGGACAGCGGGAGACAGGGAGCAGTTCTTC	CASSSGTAGDREQFF
-	TRBD1	TRBJ1-2	TRBV28	TGTGCCAGCAGGGGACAGAGCCTACACACCTATGGCTACACCTTC	CASRGQSLHTYGYTF
-	-	TRBJ2-7	TRBV28	TGTGCCAGCAGCCCCCTGGAGGGAAACTACGAGCAGTACTTC	CASSPLEGNYEQYF
-	-	TRBJ2-7	TRBV27	TGTGCCAGCAGTTCGGCTTTAGGTAGCTACGAGCAGTACTTC	CASSSALGSYEQYF
-	-	TRBJ2-3	TRBV4-1	TGCGCCAGCAGCCAAGGCCTAGCGAGTAGCACAGATACGCAGTATTTT	CASSQGLASSTDTQYF
-	-	TRBJ1-1	TRBV10-1	TGCGCCAGCAGTGAGTCGAACAGAGGGGCTTTCTTT	CASSESNRGAFF
-	-	TRBJ1-5	TRBV28	TGTGCCAGCAGTTTATCCCCTGACAGTCCGAATCAGCCCCAGCATTTT	CASSLSPDSPNQPQHF
-	TRBD2	TRBJ2-1	TRBV5-4	TGTGCCAGCAGCCTGCGGACTAGGACAAATGAGCAGTTCTTC	CASSLRTRTNEQFF
once	TRBD1	TRBJ2-1	TRBV5-1	TGCGCCAGCAGCTCGGGACAGGGGGCAAATGAGCAGTTCTTC	CASSSGQGANEQFF
-	TRBD2	TRBJ2-1	TRBV5-4	TGTGCCAGCAGCCCTGGGACTAGCGGGAGAGGCACCTACAATGAGCAGTTCTTC	CASSPGTSGRGTYNEQFF
-	-	TRBJ2-5	TRBV5-1	TGCGCCAGCAGCTTGGGTGAGGCGGGAGAGACCCAGTACTTC	CASSLGEAGETQYF
-	TRBD2	TRBJ2-3	TRBV3-1/TRBV3-2	TGTGCCAGCAGCCATAGACTAGCGGGAGGGGGCACAGATACGCAGTATTTT	CASSHRLAGGGTDTQYF
-	TRBD2	TRBJ2-1	TRBV15	TGTGCCACCAGCAGAGGCGGCGGGAGCTCCTACAATGAGCAGTTCTTC	CATSRGGGSSYNEQFF
-	TRBD2	TRBJ2-5	TRBV15	TGTGCCACCAGCAGCTACCAGGGAGGGAGAGGAGGGGAAGAGACCCAGTACTTC	CATSSYQGGRGGEETQYF
-	-	TRBJ2-7	TRBV5-1	TGCGCCAGCAGCCTACAAGGGGTGTGGGAGGTCCTCTCCTACGAGCAGTACTTC	CASSLQGVWEVLSYEQYF
-	TRBD2	TRBJ2-1	TRBV23-1	TGCGCCAGCAGTCTAATGCTAGCGGGAGTCTACAATGAGCAGTTCTTC	CASSLMLAGVYNEQFF
-	-	TRBJ2-3	TRBV30	TGTGCCTGGAGTGTAGTTGGGGGCCTAAGCACAGATACGCAGTATTTT	CAWSVVGGLSTDTQYF
-	-	TRBJ1-5	TRBV5-4	TGTGCCAGCAGTAGGGAGAATCAGCCCCAGCATTTT	CASSRENQPQHF
-	TRBD2	TRBJ2-2	TRBV28	TGTGCCAGCAGTCCCGCGGGAGAGGGCACCGGGGAGCTGTTTTTT	CASSPAGEGTGELFF
-	-	TRBJ2-1	TRBV2	TGTGCCAGCAGTGCAGGGCTGGGCAATGAGCAGTTCTTC	CASSAGLGNEQFF